The rows below give T cell receptor beta chains drawn from one sample of a study of cytomegalovirus exposure and HLA in healthy donors. Libraries were prepared by immunoSEQ multiplex PCR; TCRdb keeps only in-frame clonotypes and omits some of them. The sample shows under 250,000 clones, about 90% of them seen only once. Sequencing used PBMCs. Receptor source: a woman aged 18-29 years in good health and CMV-seronegative. CDR3s include the opening cysteine and the closing phenylalanine or tryptophan. Size values are once, few and many counts, or a class for expanded clones, and some rows have none.

V gene	clone size	CDR3 length	J gene	CDR3 protein
TRBV7-2	once	13	TRBJ1-1	CASRRTGNTEAFF
TRBV7-8	NA	13	TRBJ2-7	CASSSGQGDEQYF
TRBV27	NA	15	TRBJ2-5	CASSAADRDGETQYF
TRBV5-1	NA	17	TRBJ2-2	CASSQKTSGSSPGELFF
TRBV30	NA	14	TRBJ1-2	CAWKRQEANYGYTF
TRBV21-1	NA	15	TRBJ2-3	CASRQLGPAGDTQYF
TRBV6-6	NA	16	TRBJ2-1	CASSYSTRDRVNEQFF
TRBV25-1	NA	15	TRBJ1-2	CASSELQGPNYGYTF
TRBV7-2	NA	15	TRBJ2-1	CASSSGGLALNEQFF
TRBV27	NA	16	TRBJ1-5	CASSKYRGESNQPQHF
TRBV28	NA	14	TRBJ1-1	CASSLTGGGTEAFF
TRBV7-2	NA	12	TRBJ2-5	CASSRTGKTQYF
TRBV18	NA	15	TRBJ2-1	CASSPNSGRGHEQFF
TRBV11-3	NA	13	TRBJ2-5	CASSVSGKETQYF
TRBV30	NA	14	TRBJ1-4	CAFPLGPFNEKLFF
TRBV27	NA	18	TRBJ2-7	CASSSLGGDRGFSYEQYF
TRBV19	NA	12	TRBJ2-5	CASSINQETQYF
TRBV4-2	few	14	TRBJ2-7	CASSEGLAGGEQYF
TRBV29-1	NA	12	TRBJ1-2	CSVTTSTYGYTF
TRBV19	few	12	TRBJ1-6	CASSIGSSPLHF
TRBV9	NA	18	TRBJ2-1	CASSVAGKGAWIVNEQFF
TRBV18	NA	15	TRBJ1-2	CASSPAGTDNYGYTF
TRBV4-1	NA	15	TRBJ2-7	CASSQVVGHSYEQYF
TRBV7-2	NA	17	TRBJ2-3	CASSPNPLARGTDTQYF
TRBV30	NA	15	TRBJ2-7	CAWSGWDRGWYEQYF
TRBV15	NA	15	TRBJ1-6	CATSRLSGADSPLHF
TRBV30	NA	20	TRBJ2-3	CACQGLAGGIWRSGTDTQYF
TRBV5-4	once	17	TRBJ1-1	CASSPGQGRGAATEAFF
TRBV28	NA	15	TRBJ1-6	CASSFRDRNLSPLHF
TRBV4-2	NA	16	TRBJ2-7	CASSQDVRVGSYEQYF
TRBV2	once	11	TRBJ2-5	CASDLAGTQYF